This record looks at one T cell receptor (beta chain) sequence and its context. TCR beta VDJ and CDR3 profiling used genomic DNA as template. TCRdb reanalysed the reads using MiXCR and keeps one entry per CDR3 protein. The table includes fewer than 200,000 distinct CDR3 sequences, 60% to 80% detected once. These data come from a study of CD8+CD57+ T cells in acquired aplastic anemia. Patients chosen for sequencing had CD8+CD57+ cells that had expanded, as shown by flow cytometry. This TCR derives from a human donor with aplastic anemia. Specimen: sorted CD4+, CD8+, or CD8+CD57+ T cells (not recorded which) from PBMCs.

CDR3 loop: CSVETLTATNTEAFF. In DNA form, the CDR3 reads TGCAGCGTAGAAACACTGACAGCAACCAACACTGAAGCTTTCTTT. The chain combines TRBV29-1 with TRBJ1-1; tentative D call: TRBD1 (5 bases). The CDR3 covers 15 residues. The V end was cut by 6 bases, the J end by 2 bases, with 19 bases between. The V gene's germline CDR1 is SQVTM and CDR2 ANQGSEA.